These 27 T cell receptor beta chains were all obtained from the same sample, sequenced in a study of shared clonotypes between healthy human individuals. Some clones are missing from TCRdb's copy, which holds only in-frame ones; the method was immunoSEQ multiplex PCR. The table lists a few million clones, roughly nine tenths of them singletons. What was sequenced was naive CD4+ T cells sorted from blood. The subset here: CD45RA+ positively selected. Receptors originate from a man between 18 and 35 years old in good health.

The V gene is TRBV7-9, the J gene TRBJ2-1; D is perhaps TRBD2 (6 bases). Germline CDR1 is SEHNR and CDR2 is FQNEAQ (reference sequence). CDR3 length: 15 residues. The V gene lost 3 bases and the J gene lost 6 bases, with 15 bases spanning the gap. The DNA for the CDR3 is TGTGCCAGCAGCTTGGGGACTGTGCAGAGCAATGAGCAGTTCTTC. This translates into CASSLGTVQSNEQFF.

The V gene is TRBV12-5, the J gene TRBJ1-1; perhaps TRBD1 as D (6 bases). Germline V CDR1 and CDR2: LGHNT, FRNRAP. The CDR3 length is 13 residues. Trimming left V 6 bases short and J 4 bases short, with 12 bases between. The CDR3 region has the DNA TGTGCTAGTGGACCGAGGGGGGGCACTGAAGCTTTCTTT. It translates to CASGPRGGTEAFF.

This sequence joins TRBV5-4 and TRBJ2-1; maybe TRBD2 (6 bases). Per the germline V gene, CDR1 is SGHNT and CDR2 is YYREEE (reference sequence). Trimming took 0 bases from V and 4 from J, leaving 14 bases between them. The CDR3 length is 16 residues. CDR3 protein: CASSLAGGSGYNEQFF. The CDR3 DNA is TGTGCCAGCAGCTTGGCCGGGGGTAGCGGATACAATGAGCAGTTCTTC.

The J gene is TRBJ2-1, the V gene TRBV6-6, with D perhaps matching TRBD1 or TRBD2 (5 bases each). This CDR3 region has 16 residues. The germline V gene encodes CDR1 MNHNY and CDR2 SVGAGI (reference sequence). With 7 bases removed from V and 0 bases from J, the gap between germline ends came to 16 bases. The CDR3 reads CASNQRGANSYNEQFF. The CDR3 region has the DNA TGTGCCAGCAACCAACGAGGGGCTAACTCCTACAATGAGCAGTTCTTC.

V is TRBV20-1 and J is TRBJ2-5; no clear D gene. There are 11 residues in the CDR3. Trimming took 5 bases from V and 5 from J, leaving 9 bases between them. CDR1 and CDR2 from the germline V gene are DFQATT and SNEGSKA (reference sequence). In DNA form, the CDR3 reads TGCAGTGCTCCGCCCCGGGAGACCCAGTACTTC. This gives the protein CSAPPRETQYF.

This clone turned up a few times. The V gene is TRBV29-1, the J gene TRBJ2-7, with TRBD2 matching 10 bases. This CDR3 contains 14 residues. Per the germline V gene, CDR1 is SQVTM and CDR2 is ANQGSEA. Germline trimming cut 6 bases from V and 2 bases from J; bases unmatched to any gene: 7. The CDR3 DNA is TGCAGCGTCATGCTAGCGGGAGTGCCCTACGAGCAGTACTTC. Amino acid sequence: CSVMLAGVPYEQYF.

This clone has more than one count but fewer than ten. The gene calls are TRBV6-1 and TRBJ1-5; D unresolved. Deletions cut 5 bases from V and 6 bases from J, with 5 bases between. CDR1 is MNHNS and CDR2 is SASEGT in the germline V gene. This CDR3 is 11 amino acids long. The CDR3 DNA reads as TGTGCCAGCAGTCATGTTCAGCCCCAGCATTTT. Its protein product is CASSHVQPQHF.

The chain is built from TRBV7-8 and TRBJ1-1, with D maybe TRBD1 (6 bases). Germline V lookup: CDR1 SGHVS, CDR2 FQNEAQ. Trimming cost V 2 bases and J 10 bases, with 11 bases left between them. This CDR3 region has 12 residues. CDR3: CASSLYGGRAFF. The CDR3 DNA reads as TGTGCCAGCAGCTTATACGGGGGGCGAGCTTTCTTT.

To note about this clone: The same CDR3 also results from other DNA sequences found in this sample. The J gene is TRBJ2-7, the V gene TRBV6-5; D call uncertain. V gave up 8 bases and J gave up 4 bases, with 6 bases separating them. The CDR3 length is 10 residues. Per the germline V gene, CDR1 is MNHEY and CDR2 is SVGAGI. The CDR3 loop reads CASGRYEQYF. CDR3 coding DNA: TGTGCCAGCGGCCGTTACGAGCAGTACTTC.

This chain uses TRBV28 with TRBJ1-4; D is perhaps TRBD1 (6 bases). The CDR3 runs to 16 residues. V lost 2 bases and J lost 0, with 10 bases in between. Germline assignment: CDR1 MDHEN and CDR2 SYDVKM. DNA of the CDR3: TGTGCCAGCAGTTTAAGGGGGAAGGCAACTAATGAAAAACTGTTTTTT. It yields the protein CASSLRGKATNEKLFF.

Comment on this clone: Germline is not matched at one junction end, which may reflect a read error. This specimen includes other DNA sequences encoding the same CDR3. The CDR3 region is CSVGDSGNSPLHF. The CDR3 bases are TGTAGCGTGGGGGACAGTGGTAATTCACCCCTCCACTTT. This chain joins TRBV29-1 and TRBJ1-6; 7 nucleotides line up with TRBD1. From germline, CDR1 is SQVTM and CDR2 ANQGSEA. The CDR3 runs to 13 residues.

This chain uses TRBV10-3 with TRBJ2-1, with TRBD2 matching 9 bases. The CDR3 totals 12 residues. Trimming at V came to 8 bases and at J to 8 bases, leaving 4 bases not matched to a gene. Germline-derived CDR1 and CDR2 are ENHRY and SYGVKD. The CDR3, as DNA: TGTGCCATCTCACTAGCGGGTGATGAGCAGTTCTTC. This sequence encodes CAISLAGDEQFF.

This clone was detected a few times. The J gene is TRBJ1-2, the V gene TRBV7-9, with 8 positions matching TRBD1. The CDR3 covers 15 residues. Germline assignment: CDR1 SEHNR and CDR2 FQNEAQ (reference sequence). The junction had 11 bases not matched to a gene; V was cut back by 5 bases and J by 6 bases. CDR3 amino acids: CASSRSLTGGDGYTF. The CDR3 coding sequence is TGTGCCAGCAGCCGAAGCCTTACAGGGGGTGATGGCTACACCTTC.

The gene calls are TRBV7-3 and TRBJ1-1; D remains ambiguous. Trimming cost V 5 bases and J 7 bases, with 14 bases left between them. CDR3 length: 13 amino acids. Germline-derived CDR1 and CDR2 are SGHTA and FQGTGA. This CDR3 is CASSSGSPHEAFF. The CDR3 DNA follows: TGTGCCAGCAGCAGCGGGTCGCCACATGAAGCTTTCTTT.

The CDR3 DNA follows: TGCAGTGCTAGTATGTACGGCTACACCTTC. This encodes CSASMYGYTF. This chain links TRBV20-1 with TRBJ1-2; D not certain. V was pared by 3 bases and J by 8 bases, with 7 bases between. The CDR3 totals 10 residues. The germline CDR1 and CDR2 sequences are DFQATT and SNEGSKA (reference sequence).

The V and J genes are TRBV4-3 and TRBJ1-5; no reliable D call. CDR1 is LGHNA and CDR2 is YSLEER in the germline V gene. This CDR3 has 13 residues. Trimming shortened V by 3 bases and J by 5 bases, and 8 bases separated the two germline ends. The CDR3 loop reads CASSQGIDQPQHF. Here the CDR3 DNA reads TGCGCCAGCAGCCAGGGGATTGATCAGCCCCAGCATTTT.

The J gene is TRBJ1-1, the V gene TRBV10-3; D remains unclear. The germline V and J ends were trimmed by 3 bases and 3 bases, with 5 bases remaining between them. The CDR3 loop spans 12 amino acids. Per the germline V gene, CDR1 is ENHRY and CDR2 is SYGVKD. This chain's CDR3 is CAISEVDTEAFF. The CDR3 coding sequence is TGTGCCATCAGTGAAGTGGACACTGAAGCTTTCTTT.

The chain links TRBV7-2 to TRBJ2-1, with D possibly being TRBD1 or TRBD2 (6 bases each). The CDR3 consists of 14 residues. CDR1 and CDR2 from the germline V gene are SGHTA and FQGNSA. The germline V and J ends were trimmed by 4 bases and 9 bases, with 16 bases remaining between them. DNA for the CDR3: TGTGCCAGCAGCTCCGGGGGCCCTTTCTCTGAGCAGTTCTTC. This sequence encodes CASSSGGPFSEQFF. Supplemented by reference TRBV7-2 and TRBJ2-1, the full variable domain reads GAGVSQSPSNKVTEKGKDVELRCDPISGHTALYWYRQSLGQGLEFLIYFQGNSAPDKSGLPSDRFSAERTGGSVSTLTIQRTQQEDSAVYLCASSSGGPFSEQFFGPGTRLTVL.

This clone was detected only once. This sequence joins TRBV15 and TRBJ2-7; TRBD1 aligns across 10 bases. In germline, CDR1 is LNHNV, CDR2 YYDKDF (reference sequence). Germline trimming cut 3 bases from V and 4 bases from J; bases unmatched to any gene: 6. The CDR3 contains 15 residues. The CDR3 reads CATSSRDRGAYEQYF. CDR3 DNA sequence: TGTGCCACCAGCAGCCGGGACAGGGGAGCTTACGAGCAGTACTTC. The full variable domain, completed using reference TRBV15 and TRBJ2-7, is DAMVIQNPRYQVTQFGKPVTLSCSQTLNHNVMYWYQQKSSQAPKLLFHYYDKDFNNEADTPDNFQSRRPNTSFCFLDIRSPGLGDTAMYLCATSSRDRGAYEQYFGPGTRLTVT.

The chain carries TRBV6-1 and TRBJ2-2, with a possible D match to TRBD1 (5 bases). The CDR3 runs 13 residues. Germline loops: CDR1 MNHNS, CDR2 SASEGT. Trimming shortened V by 8 bases and J by 5 bases, and 12 bases separated the two germline ends. CDR3 residues: CASGQGSTGELFF. The CDR3 DNA reads TGTGCCAGCGGGCAGGGCTCGACCGGGGAGCTGTTTTTT.

The chain recombines TRBV10-2 with TRBJ2-7; possibly TRBD2 for D (5 bases). The CDR3 is 15 amino acids. Looked up from germline, CDR1 is WSHSY and CDR2 is SAAADI. Trimming cost V 3 bases and J 0 bases, with 12 bases left between them. CDR3 sequence reads: CASSDEGLVSYEQYF. The CDR3 nucleotides are TGCGCCAGCAGTGATGAGGGTCTGGTCTCCTACGAGCAGTACTTC.

The chain combines TRBV7-2 with TRBJ2-2, with TRBD2 matching over 7 bases. The CDR3 is 17 amino acids. Germline assignment: CDR1 SGHTA and CDR2 FQGNSA. V gave up 1 base and J gave up 6 bases; unmatched junction bases: 11. The CDR3 DNA is TGTGCCAGCAGCTTAGGCCTTGGGGCGGGAGAAGCCGGGGAGCTGTTTTTT. It encodes CASSLGLGAGEAGELFF.

This rearrangement joins TRBV2 to TRBJ1-6; 7 nucleotides match TRBD1. Germline trimming cut 6 bases from V and 3 bases from J; bases unmatched to any gene: 2. This CDR3 contains 14 residues. Germline CDR1 is SNHLY and CDR2 is FYNNEI. CDR3 bases: TGTGCCAGCAGCGGGGACAGCTATAATTCACCCCTCCACTTT. Its translation is CASSGDSYNSPLHF.

V usage is TRBV11-3 and J usage is TRBJ2-2; the D is unclear. CDR3 length: 16 residues. The germline CDR1 and CDR2 sequences are SGHNT and YENEEA. V lost 3 bases and J 4 bases, leaving 15 bases between the germline ends. The CDR3 nucleotides are TGTGCCAGCAGCTTGGATTGGGTGGGTGGCACCGGGGAGCTGTTTTTT. Translation gives CASSLDWVGGTGELFF.

J is TRBJ1-2 and V is TRBV6-5; D remains ambiguous. The CDR3 totals 14 residues. V was pared by 5 bases and J by 0 bases, with 10 bases between. Per the germline V gene, CDR1 is MNHEY and CDR2 is SVGAGI. CDR3 nucleotide sequence: TGTGCCAGCAGTGCCCGGGCTGCTAACTATGGCTACACCTTC. Translating gives CASSARAANYGYTF.

The chain couples TRBV5-4 to TRBJ2-6; 7 bases fit TRBD1. The CDR3 sequence is 15 residues long. V was clipped by 3 bases and J by 2 bases; unmatched bases: 2. The germline V gene has CDR1 SGHNT and CDR2 YYREEE (reference sequence). CDR3 coding DNA: TGTGCCAGCAGCTACGGACAGGCTGGGGCCAACGTCCTGACTTTC. Protein product: CASSYGQAGANVLTF.

About this clone: Within the sample, other DNA sequences also encode this same CDR3. This sequence joins TRBV7-2 and TRBJ2-7, with 10 bases lining up with TRBD2. The CDR3 has 15 residues. With V trimmed by 1 base and J by 4 bases, 4 bases remained unmatched. Germline CDR1 SGHTA, CDR2 FQGNSA. In DNA, the CDR3 is TGTGCCAGCAGCTTAGAGGTAGCGGGGGGATACGAGCAGTACTTC. Its translation is CASSLEVAGGYEQYF.